A selection of T cell receptor beta chains follows, all from one sample in a study of T cell changes during pregnancy in multiple sclerosis. Using immunoSEQ multiplex PCR, the repertoire was profiled, and TCRdb retains in-frame clones only, with some absent. The sample holds about 36,000 clones, around 92% seen once. Sequencing was performed on CD4+ T cells from peripheral blood mononuclear cells, taken in the third trimester of pregnancy. These receptors came from a female donor in good health, enrolled as a control in a pregnancy study. CDR3s include the opening cysteine and the closing phenylalanine or tryptophan. Each record gives: CDR3 protein, CDR3 DNA, J gene, clone size, D gene, V gene. The D gene is left open where the match is weak. The size field is filled for only some rows; it gives once, few, many or a size class.

CDR3 protein: CASSLDRSSYNEQFF; CDR3 DNA: TGTGCCAGCTCACTCGACAGGAGCTCCTACAATGAGCAGTTCTTC; J gene: TRBJ2-1; clone size: NA; D gene: NA; V gene: TRBV18
CDR3 protein: CASSLVLSPGTNQPQHF; CDR3 DNA: TGTGCCAGCAGCTTAGTTCTGAGCCCGGGAACAAATCAGCCCCAGCATTTT; J gene: TRBJ1-5; clone size: once; D gene: NA; V gene: TRBV7-2
CDR3 protein: CASSSGTGPSGANVLTF; CDR3 DNA: TGCGCCAGCAGCTCCGGGACAGGACCTTCTGGGGCCAACGTCCTGACTTTC; J gene: TRBJ2-6; clone size: NA; D gene: TRBD1; V gene: TRBV5-1
CDR3 protein: CASSHPSRNEQFF; CDR3 DNA: TGTGCCAGCAGCCACCCCTCGCGCAATGAGCAGTTCTTC; J gene: TRBJ2-1; clone size: NA; D gene: NA; V gene: TRBV7-3
CDR3 protein: CASSPPGYSRPDTQYF; CDR3 DNA: TGTGCCAGCTCACCTCCGGGGTATAGTAGACCAGATACGCAGTATTTT; J gene: TRBJ2-3; clone size: NA; D gene: NA; V gene: TRBV18
CDR3 protein: CASSGGTSGDYEQYF; CDR3 DNA: TGTGCCAGCAGTGGGGGGACTAGCGGGGACTACGAGCAGTACTTC; J gene: TRBJ2-7; clone size: NA; D gene: TRBD2; V gene: TRBV6-6
CDR3 protein: CAVTGENEKLFF; CDR3 DNA: TGTGCGGTGACAGGGGAGAATGAAAAACTGTTTTTT; J gene: TRBJ1-4; clone size: NA; D gene: TRBD1; V gene: TRBV7-9
CDR3 protein: CASSIGQGSSGANVLTF; CDR3 DNA: TGCGCCAGCAGCATAGGACAGGGCTCGTCTGGGGCCAACGTCCTGACTTTC; J gene: TRBJ2-6; clone size: once; D gene: TRBD1; V gene: TRBV5-1
CDR3 protein: CASSFGAYEQYF; CDR3 DNA: TGTGCCAGCAGCTTCGGAGCCTACGAGCAGTACTTC; J gene: TRBJ2-7; clone size: NA; D gene: NA; V gene: TRBV7-9
CDR3 protein: CASSLATAWPNSPLHF; CDR3 DNA: TGTGCCAGCAGCTTAGCCACAGCATGGCCGAATTCACCCCTCCACTTT; J gene: TRBJ1-6; clone size: once; D gene: NA; V gene: TRBV7-2
CDR3 protein: CASSWRSGAGHTEAFF; CDR3 DNA: TGTGCCAGCAGCTGGAGATCAGGGGCAGGGCACACTGAAGCTTTCTTT; J gene: TRBJ1-1; clone size: NA; D gene: NA; V gene: TRBV7-2
CDR3 protein: CASSPGQQINEKLFF; CDR3 DNA: TGTGCCAGCAGCCCTGGACAGCAGATCAATGAAAAACTGTTTTTT; J gene: TRBJ1-4; clone size: NA; D gene: NA; V gene: TRBV5-8
CDR3 protein: CAWSGQVGSGANVLTF; CDR3 DNA: TGTGCCTGGAGTGGACAGGTGGGCTCTGGGGCCAACGTCCTGACTTTC; J gene: TRBJ2-6; clone size: NA; D gene: NA; V gene: TRBV30
CDR3 protein: CSAKQGIPIYF; CDR3 DNA: TGCAGTGCTAAGCAGGGTATTCCCATATATTTT; J gene: TRBJ1-3; clone size: NA; D gene: NA; V gene: TRBV20-1
CDR3 protein: CASSLSPGQANYEQYF; CDR3 DNA: TGTGCCAGCAGCTTATCACCGGGACAGGCAAACTACGAGCAGTACTTC; J gene: TRBJ2-7; clone size: NA; D gene: TRBD1; V gene: TRBV11-1
CDR3 protein: CAISPQQGTLEQYF; CDR3 DNA: TGTGCCATCAGCCCTCAACAGGGGACTCTCGAGCAGTACTTC; J gene: TRBJ2-7; clone size: NA; D gene: NA; V gene: TRBV10-3
CDR3 protein: CASSLSSLPTGALGEAFF; CDR3 DNA: TGTGCCAGCAGCTTATCAAGCCTCCCGACAGGAGCCCTCGGCGAAGCTTTCTTT; J gene: TRBJ1-1; clone size: NA; D gene: NA; V gene: TRBV7-2
CDR3 protein: CASSRSGGNTDTQYF; CDR3 DNA: TGTGCCAGCAGCCGTAGCGGCGGTAACACAGATACGCAGTATTTT; J gene: TRBJ2-3; clone size: NA; D gene: NA; V gene: TRBV7-2
CDR3 protein: CASSQQAAGYTDTQYF; CDR3 DNA: TGCGCCAGCAGCCAACAGGCGGCGGGGTACACAGATACGCAGTATTTT; J gene: TRBJ2-3; clone size: NA; D gene: NA; V gene: TRBV4-3
CDR3 protein: CASSKAVDTLAACYGYTF; CDR3 DNA: TGTGCCAGCAGCAAAGCGGTGGACACTTTGGCAGCGTGCTATGGCTACACCTTC; J gene: TRBJ1-2; clone size: NA; D gene: NA; V gene: TRBV21-1
CDR3 protein: CASSLQPNTEAFF; CDR3 DNA: TGCGCCAGCAGCTTACAGCCGAACACTGAAGCTTTCTTT; J gene: TRBJ1-1; clone size: few; D gene: NA; V gene: TRBV5-1
CDR3 protein: CASSPRLHDEKLFF; CDR3 DNA: TGTGCCAGCAGTCCGCGGCTACATGATGAAAAACTGTTTTTT; J gene: TRBJ1-4; clone size: NA; D gene: NA; V gene: TRBV28
CDR3 protein: CASSLYYVTNYNEQFF; CDR3 DNA: TGTGCCAGCAGCTTGTATTATGTGACTAACTACAATGAGCAGTTCTTC; J gene: TRBJ2-1; clone size: NA; D gene: NA; V gene: TRBV5-6
CDR3 protein: CASSLGDWLGEAFF; CDR3 DNA: TGCGCCAGCAGCTTAGGGGACTGGCTCGGTGAAGCTTTCTTT; J gene: TRBJ1-1; clone size: NA; D gene: NA; V gene: TRBV5-1
CDR3 protein: CASKVGQGVYGYTF; CDR3 DNA: TGTGCCAGCAAGGTCGGACAGGGGGTCTATGGCTACACCTTC; J gene: TRBJ1-2; clone size: NA; D gene: TRBD1; V gene: TRBV2
CDR3 protein: CASSLDTPPNSPLHF; CDR3 DNA: TGTGCCAGCAGCTTAGACACCCCACCTAATTCACCCCTCCACTTT; J gene: TRBJ1-6; clone size: NA; D gene: NA; V gene: TRBV7-2
CDR3 protein: CASGLFPGTGIYNEQFF; CDR3 DNA: TGTGCTAGTGGTTTGTTCCCGGGGACAGGGATTTACAATGAGCAGTTCTTC; J gene: TRBJ2-1; clone size: once; D gene: TRBD1; V gene: TRBV12-5